The T cell receptor beta chain under discussion was sequenced for a study of technical replicates of blood from several donors. V was cut by 4 bases and J by 4 bases, with 8 bases left in between. Looked up from germline, CDR1 is SNHLY and CDR2 is FYNNEI. The CDR3 consists of 12 residues. Produced via immunoSEQ multiplex PCR; TCRdb's table is partial and in-frame only. Of fewer than 95,000 clones listed, roughly 94% are singletons. The clonotype comes from a human donor in good health. This chain links TRBV2 with TRBJ2-7; D perhaps matches TRBD2 (6 bases). The material sequenced was T cells isolated from PBMCs. In DNA, the CDR3 is TGTGCCAGCAGTGCGGAGGGATACGAGCAGTACTTC. Protein sequence: CASSAEGYEQYF.